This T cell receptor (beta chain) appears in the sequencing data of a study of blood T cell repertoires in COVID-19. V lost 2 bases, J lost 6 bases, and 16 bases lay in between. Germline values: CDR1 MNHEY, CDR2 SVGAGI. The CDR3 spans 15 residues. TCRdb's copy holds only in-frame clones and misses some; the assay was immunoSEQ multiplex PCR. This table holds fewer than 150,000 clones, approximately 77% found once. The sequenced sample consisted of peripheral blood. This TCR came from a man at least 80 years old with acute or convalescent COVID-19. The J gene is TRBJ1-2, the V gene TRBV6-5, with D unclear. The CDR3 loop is CASSYQPVRGDGYTF. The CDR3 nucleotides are TGTGCCAGCAGTTACCAACCGGTTCGGGGAGATGGCTACACCTTC.